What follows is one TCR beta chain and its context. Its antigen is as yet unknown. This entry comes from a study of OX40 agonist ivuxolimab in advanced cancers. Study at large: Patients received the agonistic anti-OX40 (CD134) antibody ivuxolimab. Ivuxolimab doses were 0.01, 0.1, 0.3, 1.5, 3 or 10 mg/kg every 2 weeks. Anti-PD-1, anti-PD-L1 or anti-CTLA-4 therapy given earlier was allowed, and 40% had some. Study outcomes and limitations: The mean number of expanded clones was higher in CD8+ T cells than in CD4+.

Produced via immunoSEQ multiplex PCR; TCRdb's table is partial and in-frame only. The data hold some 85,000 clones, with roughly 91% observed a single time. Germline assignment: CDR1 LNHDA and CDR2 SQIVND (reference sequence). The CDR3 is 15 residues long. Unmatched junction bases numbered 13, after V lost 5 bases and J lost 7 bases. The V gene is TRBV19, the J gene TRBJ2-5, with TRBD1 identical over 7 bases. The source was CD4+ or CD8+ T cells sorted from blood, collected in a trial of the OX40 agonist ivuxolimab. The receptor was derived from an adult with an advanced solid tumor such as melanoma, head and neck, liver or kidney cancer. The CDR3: CASSAYRGMDGTQYF. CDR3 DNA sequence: TGTGCCAGTAGTGCCTACAGGGGCATGGATGGGACCCAGTACTTC.